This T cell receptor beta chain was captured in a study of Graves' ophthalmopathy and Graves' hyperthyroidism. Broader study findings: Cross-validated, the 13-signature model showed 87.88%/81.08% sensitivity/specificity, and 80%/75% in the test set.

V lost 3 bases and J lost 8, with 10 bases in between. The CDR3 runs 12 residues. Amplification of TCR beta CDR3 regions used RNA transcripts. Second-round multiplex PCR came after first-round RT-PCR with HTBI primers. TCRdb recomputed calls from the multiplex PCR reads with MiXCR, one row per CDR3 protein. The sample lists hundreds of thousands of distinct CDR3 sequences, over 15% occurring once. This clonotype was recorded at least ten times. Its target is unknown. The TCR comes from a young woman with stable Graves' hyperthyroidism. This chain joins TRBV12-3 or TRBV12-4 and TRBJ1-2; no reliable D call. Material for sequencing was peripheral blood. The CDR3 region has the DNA TGTGCCAGCAGTTTTTACACGTCGGGCTACACCTTC. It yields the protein CASSFYTSGYTF.